This TCR beta chain comes out of a study of T cell responses to AZD1222 COVID-19 vaccine. Study results and limitations: At 160-218 and 743-854, vaccine-associated CD4 TCRs were dominant, and they spanned spike. Among those given AZD1222, only six were seropositive at baseline.

With respect to this clone: Its antigen is as yet unknown.

Only in-frame clones appear in the TCRdb table, and some are missing; sequencing was by immunoSEQ multiplex PCR. Of about 100,000 clones listed, around nine tenths are singletons. CDR1 and CDR2 from the germline V gene are SQVTM and ANQGSEA. V was clipped by 7 bases and J by 2 bases; unmatched bases: 5. This CDR3 is built from 13 residues. This specimen was peripheral blood, taken on day 0 of AZD1222 vaccination. This receptor was taken from an adult in good health. The chain has TRBV29-1 and TRBJ1-2; TRBD1 matches at 9 bases. DNA of the CDR3: TGCAGCGCGGGGACAGGGCCGAACTATGGCTACACCTTC. As protein: CSAGTGPNYGYTF. The variable domain in full, completed from reference TRBV29-1 and TRBJ1-2, reads SAVISQKPSRDICQRGTSLTIQCQVDSQVTMMFWYRQQPGQSLTLIATANQGSEATYESGFVIDKFPISRPNLTFSTLTVSNMSPEDSSIYLCSAGTGPNYGYTFGSGTRLTVV.